These 11 T cell receptor beta chains share one sample of origin, sequenced in a study of tissue T cells after allogeneic stem cell transplantation. Clones were read by immunoSEQ multiplex PCR, and TCRdb kept only the in-frame ones, dropping some. The sample includes approximately 47,000 clones, nearly 75% seen only once; the top ten take roughly 0.7%. Sequenced: sorted cells pooled from one or two spleens. The receptors stem from a pool of C57BL/6 mice in good health.

In its sample, this clone was seen a few times. These gene names are mouse names. The CDR3 end is not reached by the read, which stops 1 residue before it; the germline J gene fills it in. The chain has TRBV29 and TRBJ2-7; possible D gene TRBD1, 6 bases. With 1 base removed from V and 0 bases from J, the gap between germline ends came to 7 bases. This CDR3 region has 14 residues. Germline values: CDR1 MSHET, CDR2 SYDVDS. CDR3: CASSLWDNSYEQYF. The part of the CDR3 DNA that was read is TGTGCTAGCAGTTTATGGGACAACTCCTATGAACAGTAC.

For this clone: Gene and germline names: mouse. The CDR3 goes on 1 residue after the read ends, and that part is filled in from the germline J gene. The chain links TRBV19 to TRBJ1-3; maybe TRBD1 (6 bases). CDR3 length: 15 amino acids. Trimming took off 0 bases at V and 4 bases at J, with 11 bases between the two ends. From germline, CDR1 is FNHDT and CDR2 SITEND (reference sequence). CDR3 DNA (partial): TGTGCCAGCAGTATAGTGGGGGCGCTGGGAAATACGCTCTAT. Translating it yields CASSIVGALGNTLY. The full CDR3 sequence reads CASSIVGALGNTLYF.

This clone has just a few counts. These gene names are mouse names. With the read ending 1 residue before the CDR3 end, the germline J gene is used to fill in that end. The chain is built from TRBV16 and TRBJ1-5; tentatively, D is TRBD1 (6 bases). The CDR3 is 14 amino acids. V shed 4 bases and J shed 0 bases, with 7 bases lying between them. CDR1 and CDR2 (germline): SGHSA, FRNQAP. The CDR3 spells CASSWDNNNQAPLF. CDR3 bases read: TGTGCAAGCAGCTGGGACAATAACAACCAGGCTCCGCTT.

A remark on this clone: Gene names are the mouse ones. The observed sequence ends 1 residue before the CDR3 terminus, with the missing tail filled in from the germline J gene. The rearrangement links TRBV2 to TRBJ1-1, with D possibly TRBD1 on 5 matching bases. The germline CDR1 and CDR2 sequences are LGHNA and YSYQKL. This CDR3 has 11 residues. Trimming pared 3 bases from V and 9 bases from J, leaving 8 bases between. Here the CDR3 reads CASSQDMKVFF. CDR3 DNA, as far as it was read: TGTGCCAGCAGCCAGGACATGAAAGTCTTC. The entire variable domain, with the rest obtained from reference TRBV2 and TRBJ1-1, is as follows: DPKIIQKPKYLVAVTGSEKILICEQYLGHNAMYWYRQSAKKPLEFMFSYSYQKLMDNQTASSRFQPQSSKKNHLDLQITALKPDDSATYFCASSQDMKVFFGKGTRLTVV.

Comments on this clone: Gene names denote mouse genes. The read ends 1 residue before the CDR3 terminus; that terminus is restored from the germline J gene. The rearrangement uses TRBV13-2 and TRBJ2-7, with D perhaps assigned TRBD1 or TRBD2 (5 bases each). CDR1 NNHNN and CDR2 SYGAGS come from the germline V gene (reference sequence). V dropped 2 bases and J dropped 0 bases, with 12 bases sitting between them. CDR3 size: 15 residues. This chain's CDR3 is CASGEPGVSSYEQYF. The sequenced CDR3 bases are TGTGCCAGCGGTGAGCCGGGGGTGAGCTCCTATGAACAGTAC.

In the case of this clone: Mouse names are used for the genes. Coverage ceases 1 residue before the CDR3 finishes, and the germline J gene fills in the end. The genes are TRBV29 and TRBJ2-4; TRBD1 might be the D (6 bases). Germline V gene sequence: CDR1 MSHET, CDR2 SYDVDS. This CDR3 is built from 16 residues. Trimming shortened V by 6 bases and J by 0 bases, and 16 bases separated the two germline ends. The sequenced part of the CDR3 DNA is TGTGCTAGCAGCCACAACTACAGGGTTAGTCAAAACACCTTGTAC. Its translation: CASSHNYRVSQNTLY. In full, the CDR3 is CASSHNYRVSQNTLYF.

As to this clone: Germline and genes: mouse. The read halts 1 residue ahead of the CDR3 end, with the missing end drawn from the germline J gene. The V and J genes are TRBV31 and TRBJ2-5, with 11 nucleotides matching TRBD2. The CDR3 loop spans 16 amino acids. The germline gives CDR1 GKSSPN, CDR2 SITVG. The V gene end was trimmed by 0 bases and the J gene end by 2 bases; junction bases not matched to a gene: 4. Here the CDR3 reads CAWSLGLGGPQDTQYF. CDR3 bases read: TGTGCCTGGAGTCTCGGACTGGGGGGCCCCCAAGACACCCAGTAC.

In regard to this clone: The gene symbols are mouse symbols. The read comes to an end 1 residue before the CDR3 does, leaving the germline J gene to fill in the end. The rearrangement uses TRBV15 and TRBJ2-2; D is possibly TRBD2 (6 bases). The CDR3 totals 14 residues. Trimming left V 6 bases short and J 0 bases short, with 8 bases between. The germline gives CDR1 SGHND, CDR2 FRSKSL. The CDR3 reads CASRRTANTGQLYF. The sequenced CDR3 bases are TGTGCCAGCAGAAGGACTGCAAACACCGGGCAGCTCTAC.

About this clone itself: The gene names here belong to mouse. From the germline J gene comes the end of the CDR3, since the read stops 1 residue before it. This chain joins TRBV20 and TRBJ1-1; 8 bases are shared with TRBD1. CDR1 GFQATS and CDR2 STVNSAI come from the germline V gene. The CDR3 is 14 residues long. Unmatched junction bases numbered 2, after V lost 1 base and J lost 1 base. CDR3 DNA (partial): TGTGGTGCTAGGGGGACAGGGAGGAACACAGAAGTCTTC. It encodes CGARGTGRNTEVF. The entire CDR3 protein reads CGARGTGRNTEVFF.

Comment on this clone: The listed genes are named as in mouse. The read finishes 1 residue shy of the CDR3 end, and the germline J gene is used to complete it. This chain connects TRBV3 to TRBJ2-7; either TRBD1 or TRBD2 may supply D (5 bases each). V dropped 2 bases and J dropped 2 bases, with 13 bases sitting between them. CDR1 is SNHLY, CDR2 FYNGKV, per germline (reference sequence). The CDR3 is made up of 15 amino acids. The covered CDR3 bases are TGTGCCAGCAGCTTAAGGGGCGCAAGGGCCTATGAACAGTAC. Its translation: CASSLRGARAYEQY. In full, the CDR3 is CASSLRGARAYEQYF.

With regard to this clone: All gene names here are mouse names. The sequenced fragment ends 1 residue before the CDR3 boundary, so the rest is inferred from the germline J gene. The chain links TRBV29 to TRBJ1-6, with 10 bases lining up with TRBD1. TRBJ1-6 is noted as an ORF with a role that remains uncertain. CDR3 length: 15 residues. Germline V lookup: CDR1 MSHET, CDR2 SYDVDS. J was trimmed by 3 bases and V by 4 bases; bases with no gene match: 0. The sequenced part of the CDR3 DNA is TGTGCTAGCAGTTGGACAGGGGGCTATAATTCGCCCCTCTAC. Translated: CASSWTGGYNSPLY. The entire CDR3 sequence reads CASSWTGGYNSPLYF.